A single sample gave rise to the 21 T cell receptor beta chains below, sequenced in a study of control samples from healthy donors and cancer patients (dated by TCRdb to between 2020 and 2021). Library preparation employed the immunoSEQ multiplex PCR assay. Held by TCRdb, this immuneACCESS table contains in-frame sequences only and omits some clones. Under half of the omission traces to an unresolved V gene where checked; the cause of the rest is unknown. This sample gives 110,000 to 150,000 clones in total; around 90% of them show up just once. The ten largest account for less than 5.5% of the sample. Sequenced material: blood. The source of these receptors is a man aged 25-40 years in good health.

The J gene is TRBJ2-1, the V gene TRBV27; D remains ambiguous. Deletions cut 4 bases from V and 2 bases from J, with 15 bases between. Germline V gives CDR1 MNHEY, CDR2 SMNVEV (reference sequence). The CDR3 extends over 16 amino acids. CDR3 bases: TGTGCCAGCAGTTCACATCAGCGACAAGCCTACAATGAGCAGTTCTTC. Protein product: CASSSHQRQAYNEQFF.

The V gene is TRBV11-2, the J gene TRBJ2-5; D gene uncertain. The V gene's germline CDR1 is SGHAT and CDR2 FQNNGV. The CDR3 runs 13 residues. Trimming took off 2 bases at V and 4 bases at J, with 8 bases between the two ends. The CDR3 here is CASSLLSLETQYF. CDR3 sequence (DNA): TGTGCCAGCAGCTTACTCTCCCTAGAGACCCAGTACTTC.

The genes are TRBV2 and TRBJ1-4; 9 nucleotides agree with TRBD1. With V trimmed by 8 bases and J by 0 bases, 7 bases remained unmatched. CDR3 length: 16 residues. Germline V gene lookup returns CDR1 SNHLY and CDR2 FYNNEI. CDR3 protein: CASFGQGIATNEKLFF. The CDR3 DNA follows: TGTGCCAGCTTCGGACAGGGGATTGCAACTAATGAAAAACTGTTTTTT.

The J gene is TRBJ1-2, the V gene TRBV4-3; unclear D gene. The CDR3 contains 15 residues. Germline V gene data show CDR1 as LGHNA and CDR2 as YSLEER. Trimming took off 1 base at V and 3 bases at J, with 12 bases between the two ends. This CDR3 is CASSQVKTLYYGYTF. CDR3 sequence (DNA): TGCGCCAGCAGCCAAGTTAAGACACTGTACTATGGCTACACCTTC.

This chain uses TRBV9 with TRBJ1-2; the D is unclear. The CDR3 has 14 amino acids. Germline V gives CDR1 SGDLS, CDR2 YYNGEE. V was cut by 6 bases and J by 7 bases, with 19 bases left in between. The chain's CDR3 is CASTKMIDPGGYTF. The CDR3 DNA is TGTGCCAGCACCAAAATGATAGATCCGGGTGGCTACACCTTC. Supplemented by reference TRBV9 and TRBJ1-2, the full variable domain reads DSGVTQTPKHLITATGQRVTLRCSPRSGDLSVYWYQQSLDQGLQFLIQYYNGEERAKGNILERFSAQQFPDLHSELNLSSLELGDSALYFCASTKMIDPGGYTFGSGTRLTVV.

The chain joins TRBV25-1 to TRBJ2-5; 12 bases are shared with TRBD2. Losses at the gene ends were 5 bases for V and 4 bases for J; bases not matched to a gene: 11. CDR1 is MGHDK and CDR2 is SYGVNS in the germline V gene. This CDR3 comprises 17 residues. The CDR3 loop reads CASSPPGASGGGETQYF. The CDR3 DNA is TGTGCCAGCAGTCCTCCTGGGGCTAGCGGGGGGGGAGAGACCCAGTACTTC.

J is TRBJ2-3 and V is TRBV6-9; perhaps TRBD2 as D (6 bases). The germline V and J ends were trimmed by 9 bases and 2 bases, with 15 bases remaining between them. This CDR3 has 14 residues. Germline-derived CDR1 and CDR2 are MNHGY and SVAAGI. The CDR3 DNA follows: TGTGCCAGTTGGGCGGGAACTATCACAGATACGCAGTATTTT. Translating it yields CASWAGTITDTQYF.

In this sample, this clone turned up once. The chain combines TRBV3-1 (or the pseudogene TRBV3-2) with TRBJ2-7, with 8 bases aligning to TRBD2. Per the germline V gene, CDR1 is LGHDT and CDR2 is YNNKEL (reference sequence). The ends lost 4 bases at V and 4 bases at J; junction bases unmatched: 9. The CDR3 loop spans 15 amino acids. DNA of the CDR3: TGTGCCAGCAGCCCCCGGGACGGGAGGGGGTACGAGCAGTACTTC. The encoded protein is CASSPRDGRGYEQYF.

The gene calls are TRBV18 and TRBJ2-2; D gene ambiguous. V shed 1 base and J shed 6 bases, with 9 bases lying between them. The CDR3 has 14 residues. In germline, CDR1 is KGHSH, CDR2 LQKENI. As DNA, the CDR3 is TGTGCCAGCTCACCACAACTCGCGTCCGGGGAGCTGTTTTTT. This translates into CASSPQLASGELFF.

This clone showed up just once. This chain uses TRBV5-1 with TRBJ1-3, with TRBD1 matching over 10 bases. Germline loops: CDR1 SGHRS, CDR2 YFSETQ. The CDR3 loop spans 18 amino acids. V lost 0 bases and J lost 1; bases outside the gene matches: 7. The CDR3 region is CASSLGDRGAWSGNTIYF. In DNA form, the CDR3 reads TGCGCCAGCAGCTTGGGGGACAGGGGCGCATGGTCTGGAAACACCATATATTTT.

The V call is TRBV11-2, the J call TRBJ2-7, with D maybe TRBD2 (6 bases). The V gene's germline CDR1 is SGHAT and CDR2 FQNNGV. V lost 1 base and J 2 bases, leaving 9 bases between the germline ends. This CDR3 has 14 residues. The CDR3 DNA is TGTGCCAGCAGCTTAGCGGGGGAGACCTACGAGCAGTACTTC. Its translation: CASSLAGETYEQYF.

The chain has TRBV10-1 and TRBJ1-6; possible D gene TRBD1, 5 bases. Germline V gives CDR1 WNHNN, CDR2 SYGVQD (reference sequence). This CDR3 region has 17 residues. Trimming took off 0 bases at V and 8 bases at J, with 17 bases between the two ends. The chain's CDR3 is CASSESPPRARYSPLHF. For the CDR3, the DNA is TGCGCCAGCAGTGAGTCCCCCCCCAGGGCCAGGTATTCACCCCTCCACTTT.

This chain joins TRBV7-8 and TRBJ2-2; TRBD2 is a possible D gene (5 bases). Trimming stripped 2 bases from V and 5 bases from J, with 6 bases between. The germline V gene has CDR1 SGHVS and CDR2 FQNEAQ. The CDR3 runs to 13 residues. CDR3 protein: CASSLRGTGELFF. The DNA for the CDR3 is TGTGCCAGCAGCTTACGAGGGACCGGGGAGCTGTTTTTT.

V usage is TRBV5-1 and J usage is TRBJ1-1; no clear D. Germline V CDR1 and CDR2: SGHRS, YFSETQ. The CDR3 loop spans 20 amino acids. V was trimmed by 0 bases and J by 1 base, leaving 25 bases between them. Here the CDR3 DNA reads TGCGCCAGCAGCTTGGGGGTTTTGGGTGGGTACAGTCCAGGGAACACTGAAGCTTTCTTT. Protein product: CASSLGVLGGYSPGNTEAFF.

V gene TRBV6-2 or TRBV6-3 combines with J gene TRBJ2-3; D possibly corresponds to TRBD1 (5 bases). The CDR3 has 15 amino acids. The V gene's germline CDR1 is MNHEY and CDR2 SVGEGT. V was shortened by 2 bases and J by 1 base, with 10 bases between the two germline ends. Here the CDR3 reads CASSYPSRGTDTQYF. CDR3 coding DNA: TGTGCCAGCAGTTACCCATCCAGGGGCACAGATACGCAGTATTTT.

The V gene is TRBV27, the J gene TRBJ1-5; D uncertain. V was trimmed by 4 bases and J by 7 bases, leaving 11 bases between them. The germline gives CDR1 MNHEY, CDR2 SMNVEV (reference sequence). There are 13 residues in the CDR3. The CDR3 is CASSYFAGQPQHF. CDR3 DNA sequence: TGTGCCAGCAGTTACTTTGCGGGGCAGCCCCAGCATTTT.

The V and J genes are TRBV7-2 and TRBJ2-7, with D possibly matching TRBD2 (6 bases). V lost 5 bases and J lost 4, with 9 bases in between. The CDR3 loop spans 12 amino acids. Per the germline V gene, CDR1 is SGHTA and CDR2 is FQGNSA. The CDR3 nucleotides read TGTGCCAGCAGCCCCGGGGGTTACGAGCAGTACTTC. It specifies CASSPGGYEQYF.

The rearrangement links TRBV19 to TRBJ2-6; D is tentatively TRBD1 or TRBD2 (5 bases each). The CDR3 is 18 residues long. In germline, CDR1 is LNHDA, CDR2 SQIVND (reference sequence). V lost 9 bases and J lost 1, with 22 bases in between. CDR3: CAREQGPRGRSGANVLTF. For the CDR3, the DNA is TGTGCCAGGGAGCAGGGACCCCGCGGAAGGTCTGGGGCCAACGTCCTGACTTTC. The full variable domain, with the rest looked up from reference TRBV19 and TRBJ2-6, is DGGITQSPKYLFRKEGQNVTLSCEQNLNHDAMYWYRQDPGQGLRLIYYSQIVNDFQKGDIAEGYSVSREKKESFPLTVTSAQKNPTAFYLCAREQGPRGRSGANVLTFGAGSRLTVL.

This clone was observed once. This chain uses TRBV24-1 with TRBJ1-5; TRBD1 is a possible D gene (5 bases). This CDR3 comprises 15 residues. The ends were cut back, 3 bases at V and 1 base at J, with 9 bases in the middle. The germline gives CDR1 KGHDR, CDR2 SFDVKD. CDR3: CATSDGNRSNQPQHF. CDR3 nucleotides: TGTGCCACCAGTGATGGTAACAGGAGCAATCAGCCCCAGCATTTT.

The V call is TRBV10-3, the J call TRBJ2-6; perhaps D is TRBD1 or TRBD2 (5 bases each). The germline V gene encodes CDR1 ENHRY and CDR2 SYGVKD. The CDR3 sequence is 18 residues long. V lost 11 bases, J lost 0 bases, and 23 bases lay in between. DNA for the CDR3: TGTGCCTCCCAAATTGGTACGGGACGGTACTCTGGGGCCAACGTCCTGACTTTC. It yields the protein CASQIGTGRYSGANVLTF.

The chain employs TRBV9 and TRBJ2-7; the match to TRBD2 covers 8 bases. This CDR3 is 15 amino acids long. V gave up 0 bases and J gave up 5 bases; unmatched junction bases: 7. In germline, CDR1 is SGDLS, CDR2 YYNGEE. For the CDR3, the DNA is TGTGCCAGCAGCGTAGAAGGGGGACTAGAGGACGAGCAGTACTTC. It encodes CASSVEGGLEDEQYF.